These 2 T cell receptor beta chains came from one sample sequenced in a study of blood T cells in healthy people across ages. A sample-barcoded 5' primer and a J-beta primer mix were used in a second PCR of roughly 6 to 11 cycles. TCRdb processed the 5' RACE reads anew with MiXCR; each CDR3 protein has one entry. The sample yields roughly 800,000 distinct CDR3 sequences, roughly 60% seen once. Specimen: blood. The source is a man younger than 40 in good health.

V is TRBV12-3 or TRBV12-4 and J is TRBJ2-7; no firm D call. TRBJ2-5 matches the DNA end more closely, so the J call is doubtful. The CDR3 contains 15 residues. The CDR3 reads CASSWDGPTLGTQYF. The CDR3 DNA follows: TGTGCCAGCAGTTGGGATGGACCAACCTTGGGGACCCAGTACTTC.

The chain carries TRBV4-3 and TRBJ1-4; D unresolved. The germline gives CDR1 LGHNA, CDR2 YSLEER. The CDR3 extends over 15 amino acids. The V end was cut by 6 bases, the J end by 9 bases, with 20 bases between. CDR3 in DNA: TGCGCCAGCAGGGAAGAGGATTCCCAGTGGAAAAAACTGTTTTTT. As protein: CASREEDSQWKKLFF.